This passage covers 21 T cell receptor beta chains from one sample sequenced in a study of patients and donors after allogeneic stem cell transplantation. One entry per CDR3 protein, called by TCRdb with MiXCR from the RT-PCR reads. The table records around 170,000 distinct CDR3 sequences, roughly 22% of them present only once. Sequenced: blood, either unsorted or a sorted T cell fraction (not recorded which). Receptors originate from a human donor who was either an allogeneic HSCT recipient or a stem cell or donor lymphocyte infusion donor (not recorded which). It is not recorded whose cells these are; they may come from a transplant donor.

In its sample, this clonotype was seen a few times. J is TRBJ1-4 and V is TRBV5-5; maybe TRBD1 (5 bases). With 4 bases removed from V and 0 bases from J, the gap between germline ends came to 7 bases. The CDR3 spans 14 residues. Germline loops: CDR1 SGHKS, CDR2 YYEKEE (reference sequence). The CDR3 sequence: CASSQTATNEKLFF. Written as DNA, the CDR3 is TGTGCCAGCAGCCAGACAGCAACTAATGAAAAACTGTTTTTT.

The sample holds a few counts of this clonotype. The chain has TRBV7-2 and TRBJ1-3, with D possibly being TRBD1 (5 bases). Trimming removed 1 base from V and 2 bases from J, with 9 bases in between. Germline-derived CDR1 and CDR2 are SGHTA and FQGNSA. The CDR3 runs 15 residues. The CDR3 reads CASSLGSGAGNTIYF. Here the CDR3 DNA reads TGTGCCAGCAGCTTAGGGTCGGGGGCTGGAAACACCATATATTTT.

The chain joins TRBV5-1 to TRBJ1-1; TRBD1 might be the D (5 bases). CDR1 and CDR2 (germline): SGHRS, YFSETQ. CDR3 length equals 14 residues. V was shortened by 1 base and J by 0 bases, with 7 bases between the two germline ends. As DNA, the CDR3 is TGCGCCAGCAGCTTGTTGGACATGAACACTGAAGCTTTCTTT. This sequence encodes CASSLLDMNTEAFF.

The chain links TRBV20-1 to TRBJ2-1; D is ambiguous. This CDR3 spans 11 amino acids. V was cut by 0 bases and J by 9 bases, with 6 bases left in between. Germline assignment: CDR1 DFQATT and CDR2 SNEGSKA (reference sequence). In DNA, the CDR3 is TGCAGTGCTAGAGAGTCGAGTGAGCAGTTCTTC. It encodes CSARESSEQFF.

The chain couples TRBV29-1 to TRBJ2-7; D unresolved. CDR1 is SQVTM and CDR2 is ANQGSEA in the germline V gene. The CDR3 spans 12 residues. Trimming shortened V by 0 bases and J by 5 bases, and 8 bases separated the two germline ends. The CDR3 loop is CSVEEGGNEQYF. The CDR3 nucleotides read TGCAGCGTTGAAGAAGGCGGTAACGAGCAGTACTTC.

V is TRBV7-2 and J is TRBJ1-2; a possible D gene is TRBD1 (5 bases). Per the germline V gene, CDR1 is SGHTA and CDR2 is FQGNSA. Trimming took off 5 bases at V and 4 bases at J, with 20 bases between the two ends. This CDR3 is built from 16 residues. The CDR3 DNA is TGTGCCAGCAGCGACCTTACAGGTCCCCGCCTCTATGGCTACACCTTC. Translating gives CASSDLTGPRLYGYTF. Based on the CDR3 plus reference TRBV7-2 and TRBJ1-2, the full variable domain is GAGVSQSPSNKVTEKGKDVELRCDPISGHTALYWYRQSLGQGLEFLIYFQGNSAPDKSGLPSDRFSAERTGGSVSTLTIQRTQQEDSAVYLCASSDLTGPRLYGYTFGSGTRLTVV.

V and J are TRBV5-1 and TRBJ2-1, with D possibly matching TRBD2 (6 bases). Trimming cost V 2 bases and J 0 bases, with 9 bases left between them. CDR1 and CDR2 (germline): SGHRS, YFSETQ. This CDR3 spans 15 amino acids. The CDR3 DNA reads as TGCGCCAGCAGCTTACAGGAGGGCTCCTACAATGAGCAGTTCTTC. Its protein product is CASSLQEGSYNEQFF.

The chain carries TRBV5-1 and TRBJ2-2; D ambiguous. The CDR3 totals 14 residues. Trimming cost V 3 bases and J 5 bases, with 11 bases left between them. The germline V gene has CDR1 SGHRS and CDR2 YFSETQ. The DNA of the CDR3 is TGCGCCAGCAGCTCAATGGCCGCTACCGGGGAGCTGTTTTTT. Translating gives CASSSMAATGELFF.

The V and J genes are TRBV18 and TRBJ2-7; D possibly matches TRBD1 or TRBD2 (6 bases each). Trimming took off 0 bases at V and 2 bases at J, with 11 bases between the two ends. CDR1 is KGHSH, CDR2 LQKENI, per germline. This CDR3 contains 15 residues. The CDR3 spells CASSPPSRGPYEQYF. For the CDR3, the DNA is TGTGCCAGCTCACCACCGAGTCGGGGGCCCTACGAGCAGTACTTC.

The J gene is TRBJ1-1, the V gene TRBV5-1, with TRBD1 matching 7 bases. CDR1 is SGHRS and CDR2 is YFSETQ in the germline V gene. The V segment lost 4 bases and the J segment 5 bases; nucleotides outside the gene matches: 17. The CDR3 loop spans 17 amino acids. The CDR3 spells CASSPSTGWDLRTEAFF. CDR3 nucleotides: TGCGCCAGCAGCCCGTCGACAGGGTGGGACTTAAGGACTGAAGCTTTCTTT.

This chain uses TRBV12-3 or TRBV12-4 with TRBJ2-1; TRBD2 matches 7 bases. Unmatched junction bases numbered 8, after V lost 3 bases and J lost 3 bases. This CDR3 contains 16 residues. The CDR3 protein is CASSFLKVAGYNEQFF. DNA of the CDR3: TGTGCCAGCAGTTTTCTTAAGGTAGCGGGCTACAATGAGCAGTTCTTC.

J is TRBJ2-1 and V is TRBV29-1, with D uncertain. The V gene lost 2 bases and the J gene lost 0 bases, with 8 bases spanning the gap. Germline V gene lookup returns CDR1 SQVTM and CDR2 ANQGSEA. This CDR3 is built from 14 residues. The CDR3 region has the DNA TGCAGCGTTGAAATGATGCCCTCCTACAATGAGCAGTTCTTC. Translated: CSVEMMPSYNEQFF.

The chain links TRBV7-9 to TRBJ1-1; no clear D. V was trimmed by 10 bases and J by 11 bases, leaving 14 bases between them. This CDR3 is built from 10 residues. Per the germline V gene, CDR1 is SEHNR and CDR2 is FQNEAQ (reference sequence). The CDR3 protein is CAIGEGWAFF. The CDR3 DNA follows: TGTGCCATAGGAGAAGGGTGGGCTTTCTTT.

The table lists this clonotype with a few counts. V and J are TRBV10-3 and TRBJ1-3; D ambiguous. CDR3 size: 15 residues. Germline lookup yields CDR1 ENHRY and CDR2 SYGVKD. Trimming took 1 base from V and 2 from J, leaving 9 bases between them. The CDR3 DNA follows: TGTGCCATCAGTGAGTTATCGGAACCTGGAAACACCATATATTTT. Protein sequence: CAISELSEPGNTIYF.

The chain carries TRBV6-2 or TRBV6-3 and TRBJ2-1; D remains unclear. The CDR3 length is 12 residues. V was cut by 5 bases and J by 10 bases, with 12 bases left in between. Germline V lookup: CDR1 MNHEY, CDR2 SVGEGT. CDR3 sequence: CASSRLSQEQFF. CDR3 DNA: TGTGCCAGCAGTCGACTGTCTCAGGAGCAGTTCTTC.

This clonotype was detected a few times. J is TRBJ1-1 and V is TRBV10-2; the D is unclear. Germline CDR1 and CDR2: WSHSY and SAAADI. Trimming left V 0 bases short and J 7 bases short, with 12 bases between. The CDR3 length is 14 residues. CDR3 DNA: TGCGCCAGCAGTGAGTCAAACCCAGCAGTTGAAGCTTTCTTT. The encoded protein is CASSESNPAVEAFF.

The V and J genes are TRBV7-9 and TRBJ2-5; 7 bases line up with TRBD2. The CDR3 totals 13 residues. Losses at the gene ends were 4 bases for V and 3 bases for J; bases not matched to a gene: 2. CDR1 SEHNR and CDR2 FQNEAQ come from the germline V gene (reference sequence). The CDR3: CASSSTSKETQYF. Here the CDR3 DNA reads TGTGCCAGCAGCTCGACTAGCAAAGAGACCCAGTACTTC.

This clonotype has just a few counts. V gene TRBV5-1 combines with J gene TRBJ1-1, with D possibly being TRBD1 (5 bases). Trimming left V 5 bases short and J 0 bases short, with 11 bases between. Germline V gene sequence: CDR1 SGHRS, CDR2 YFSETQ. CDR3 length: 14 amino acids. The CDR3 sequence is CASRPGTVNTEAFF. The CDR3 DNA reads TGCGCCAGCAGACCCGGGACGGTGAACACTGAAGCTTTCTTT. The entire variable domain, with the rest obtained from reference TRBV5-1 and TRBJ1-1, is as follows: KAGVTQTPRYLIKTRGQQVTLSCSPISGHRSVSWYQQTPGQGLQFLFEYFSETQRNKGNFPGRFSGRQFSNSRSEMNVSTLELGDSALYLCASRPGTVNTEAFFGQGTRLTVV.

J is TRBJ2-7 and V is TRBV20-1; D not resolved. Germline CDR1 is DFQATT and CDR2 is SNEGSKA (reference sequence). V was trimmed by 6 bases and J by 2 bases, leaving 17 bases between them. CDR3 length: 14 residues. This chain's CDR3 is CSALTHPAPYEQYF. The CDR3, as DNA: TGCAGTGCCCTCACCCACCCGGCCCCCTACGAGCAGTACTTC.

The CDR3 DNA reads TGTGCCACCAGCAGAGCGGTTTGGCTAGCGGGAGCCTCCTACAATGAGCAGTTCTTC. Translating gives CATSRAVWLAGASYNEQFF. The chain carries TRBV15 and TRBJ2-1; 10 bases align to TRBD2. Germline V gene data show CDR1 as LNHNV and CDR2 as YYDKDF (reference sequence). V was clipped by 1 base and J by 0 bases; unmatched bases: 9. The CDR3 length is 19 residues.

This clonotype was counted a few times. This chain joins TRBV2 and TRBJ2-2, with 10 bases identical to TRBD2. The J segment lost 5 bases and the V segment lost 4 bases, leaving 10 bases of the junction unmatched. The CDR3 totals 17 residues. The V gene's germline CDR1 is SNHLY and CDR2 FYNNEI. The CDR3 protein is CASSVTSGAVGTGELFF. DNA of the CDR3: TGTGCCAGCAGTGTCACTAGCGGGGCCGTAGGGACCGGGGAGCTGTTTTTT.